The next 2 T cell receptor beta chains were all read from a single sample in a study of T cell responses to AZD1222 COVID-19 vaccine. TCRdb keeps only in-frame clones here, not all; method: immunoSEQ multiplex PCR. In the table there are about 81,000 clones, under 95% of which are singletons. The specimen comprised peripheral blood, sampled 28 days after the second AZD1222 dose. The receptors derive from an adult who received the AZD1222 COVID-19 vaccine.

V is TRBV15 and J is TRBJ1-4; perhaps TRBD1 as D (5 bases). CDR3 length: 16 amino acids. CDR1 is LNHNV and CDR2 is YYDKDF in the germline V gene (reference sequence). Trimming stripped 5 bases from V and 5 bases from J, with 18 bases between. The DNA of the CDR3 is TGTGCCACCAGCGGATCGATCAGGGACGAGAATGAAAAACTGTTTTTT. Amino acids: CATSGSIRDENEKLFF. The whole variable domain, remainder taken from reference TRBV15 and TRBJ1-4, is DAMVIQNPRYQVTQFGKPVTLSCSQTLNHNVMYWYQQKSSQAPKLLFHYYDKDFNNEADTPDNFQSRRPNTSFCFLDIRSPGLGDTAMYLCATSGSIRDENEKLFFGSGTQLSVL.

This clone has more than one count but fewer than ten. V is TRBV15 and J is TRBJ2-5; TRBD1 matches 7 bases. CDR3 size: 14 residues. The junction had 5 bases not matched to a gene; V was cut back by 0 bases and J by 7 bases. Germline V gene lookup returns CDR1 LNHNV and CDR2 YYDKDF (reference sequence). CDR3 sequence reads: CATSREGTARTQYF. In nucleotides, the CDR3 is TGTGCCACCAGCAGAGAAGGGACAGCAAGGACCCAGTACTTC.